The source of this T cell receptor (beta chain) is a study of CD8+ T cells in alopecia areata. Study details: A regimen of oral tofacitinib, 5 to 10 mg twice daily, was given to treated patients.

Described treatment: oral pan-JAK inhibitor, 5-10 mg twice daily. Details on this clone: Its antigen is undetermined.

Study results and limitations: When scalp samples are sequenced, resident alphabeta T cells of normal skin are also captured. Uncertainty remains about how baseline CD8+ expansion links to response, with one nonresponder. Tofacitinib significantly decreased scalp clonality and expanded CD8+ clones among top 100.

Extraction of RNA preceded its reverse transcription into cDNA, which served as the sequencing template. The repertoire was sequenced with immunoSEQ multiplex PCR; TCRdb's copy has only in-frame clones and lacks some. The data contain 200,000 to 250,000 clones, about 64% of them singletons. The sample consisted of CD4+ T cells sorted from blood, taken at week 4, from a patient treated with tofacitinib. The source is a human donor with alopecia areata.

The CDR3 nucleotides read TGTGCCAGCAGGGAGACAGGGACCTCTGGGGACGAGCAGTACTTC. Its translation is CASRETGTSGDEQYF. The rearrangement links TRBV2 to TRBJ2-7, with 7 bases lining up with TRBD1. The V gene's germline CDR1 is SNHLY and CDR2 FYNNEI. V trimming: 6 bases; J trimming: 5 bases; junction bases outside the gene matches: 13. The CDR3 has 15 amino acids.